The 27 T cell receptor beta chains given below trace back to one sample, sequenced in a study of blood T cell repertoires in COVID-19. This table comes from immunoSEQ multiplex PCR, and its TCRdb copy is limited to in-frame clones, with some not included. The top ten hold around 0.84% of the sample, which has 200,000 to 250,000 clones, 92% seen once. The material sequenced was peripheral blood. The receptors derive from a man in his fifties or sixties with COVID-19, enrolled during active disease.

V usage is TRBV7-2 and J usage is TRBJ2-5; 9 bases fit TRBD2. Germline V lookup: CDR1 SGHTA, CDR2 FQGNSA. V was clipped by 7 bases and J by 5 bases; unmatched bases: 11. The CDR3 contains 15 residues. DNA of the CDR3: TGTGCCAGCAAAATGGCGGGAGGGCCTACGGAGACCCAGTACTTC. Translating it yields CASKMAGGPTETQYF.

The genes are TRBV18 and TRBJ1-5; 7 bases are a match to TRBD1. V dropped 2 bases and J dropped 1; count of bases not matched to a gene: 17. Germline V CDR1 and CDR2: KGHSH, LQKENI. CDR3 size: 20 residues. CDR3 DNA sequence: TGTGCCAGCTCACCAAGTAGGAGGACAGGCTCCCCATTAAGCAATCAGCCCCAGCATTTT. Translated, it gives CASSPSRRTGSPLSNQPQHF.

V and J are TRBV12-5 and TRBJ1-5, with TRBD1 identical over 7 bases. Germline loops: CDR1 LGHNT, CDR2 FRNRAP. This CDR3 region has 17 residues. J lost 0 bases, V lost 3 bases, and 8 bases had no gene match. The CDR3 nucleotides read TGTGCTAGTGGTTTTGGGACAGAGCTTTATAGCAATCAGCCCCAGCATTTT. It specifies CASGFGTELYSNQPQHF.

The CDR3 here is CASSTETGRGGYTF. DNA for the CDR3: TGCGCCAGCAGCACGGAAACGGGGCGGGGTGGCTACACCTTC. This chain uses TRBV4-1 with TRBJ1-2; D is perhaps TRBD1 (5 bases). Germline CDR1 and CDR2: MGHRA and YSYEKL. V was shortened by 5 bases and J by 7 bases, with 17 bases between the two germline ends. The CDR3 consists of 14 residues.

V is TRBV10-1 and J is TRBJ1-3; D uncertain. This CDR3 is built from 15 residues. Germline values: CDR1 WNHNN, CDR2 SYGVQD (reference sequence). Trimming shortened V by 3 bases and J by 3 bases, and 12 bases separated the two germline ends. The CDR3 nucleotides read TGCGCCAGCAGTGAATCAGAAGGCGGTGGAAACACCATATATTTT. Its translation: CASSESEGGGNTIYF.

This clone was detected only once. V gene TRBV6-5 combines with J gene TRBJ1-2; 10 nucleotides agree with TRBD1. Germline CDR1 MNHEY, CDR2 SVGAGI. This CDR3 is 15 amino acids long. Germline trimming cut 6 bases from V and 5 bases from J; bases unmatched to any gene: 9. CDR3 DNA: TGTGCCAGCAGCCCCTTGGACAGGGGGTTTTATGGCTACACCTTC. Its protein product is CASSPLDRGFYGYTF.

This chain connects TRBV6-5 to TRBJ1-5; TRBD1 matches at 7 bases. Germline V gene sequence: CDR1 MNHEY, CDR2 SVGAGI. The CDR3 runs to 15 residues. J was trimmed by 5 bases and V by 5 bases; bases with no gene match: 9. The CDR3 spells CASSRTRQGHQPQHF. The CDR3 region has the DNA TGTGCCAGCAGTCGAACACGACAGGGCCATCAGCCCCAGCATTTT.

This sequence joins TRBV7-3 and TRBJ2-3; D is perhaps TRBD2 (6 bases). The CDR3 spans 17 residues. Trimming left V 0 bases short and J 1 base short, with 14 bases between. CDR1 SGHTA and CDR2 FQGTGA come from the germline V gene. In DNA, the CDR3 is TGTGCCAGCAGCTTAACCTGGGGCGGAGGGGGCACAGATACGCAGTATTTT. This encodes CASSLTWGGGGTDTQYF.

The chain has TRBV3-1 (or the pseudogene TRBV3-2) and TRBJ1-2; D call uncertain. V gave up 1 base and J gave up 1 base, with 4 bases separating them. This CDR3 has 13 residues. Germline V gene data show CDR1 as LGHDT and CDR2 as YNNKEL (reference sequence). The CDR3 protein is CASSQGSNYGYTF. DNA of the CDR3: TGTGCCAGCAGCCAAGGGAGTAACTATGGCTACACCTTC.

The chain joins TRBV27 to TRBJ2-7; D perhaps matches TRBD2 (6 bases). Trimming stripped 6 bases from V and 4 bases from J, with 13 bases between. Germline V gene data show CDR1 as MNHEY and CDR2 as SMNVEV (reference sequence). This CDR3 is built from 13 residues. The CDR3 loop reads CASRRAEGYEQYF. CDR3 coding DNA: TGTGCCAGCAGGAGGGCGGAGGGGTACGAGCAGTACTTC.

This chain uses TRBV5-4 with TRBJ2-3, with 12 bases identical to TRBD2. The CDR3 contains 20 residues. The germline CDR1 and CDR2 sequences are SGHNT and YYREEE (reference sequence). The junction had 15 bases not matched to a gene; V was cut back by 4 bases and J by 0 bases. CDR3 nucleotides: TGTGCCAGCAGCCGACTTATGACTAGCGGGAGATCAGTGAGCACAGATACGCAGTATTTT. This sequence encodes CASSRLMTSGRSVSTDTQYF.

This CDR3 reads CASRLQENYGYTF. The DNA of the CDR3 is TGTGCCAGCAGATTACAGGAGAACTATGGCTACACCTTC. The V call is TRBV5-6, the J call TRBJ1-2; maybe TRBD1 (5 bases). Trimming removed 5 bases from V and 2 bases from J, with 10 bases in between. The CDR3 totals 13 residues. The germline gives CDR1 SGHDT, CDR2 YYEEEE. The full variable domain, with the rest looked up from reference TRBV5-6 and TRBJ1-2, is DAGVTQSPTHLIKTRGQQVTLRCSPKSGHDTVSWYQQALGQGPQFIFQYYEEEERQRGNFPDRFSGHQFPNYSSELNVNALLLGDSALYLCASRLQENYGYTFGSGTRLTVV.

The rearrangement links TRBV28 to TRBJ1-1; D not resolved. The V end was cut by 1 base, the J end by 1 base, with 4 bases between. The V gene's germline CDR1 is MDHEN and CDR2 SYDVKM. The CDR3 totals 13 residues. The CDR3 bases are TGTGCCAGCAGTTTATACGGGAACACTGAAGCTTTCTTT. Protein: CASSLYGNTEAFF.

The V call is TRBV5-1, the J call TRBJ1-2, with a weak D call TRBD1 (6 bases). The length of the CDR3 is 15 residues. Trimming took 0 bases from V and 0 from J, leaving 9 bases between them. Looked up from germline, CDR1 is SGHRS and CDR2 is YFSETQ. CDR3 sequence: CASSLATGTNYGYTF. The CDR3 nucleotides read TGCGCCAGCAGCTTGGCCACAGGGACTAACTATGGCTACACCTTC.

This chain uses TRBV7-2 with TRBJ2-7, with 10 positions matching TRBD1. In germline, CDR1 is SGHTA, CDR2 FQGNSA. J was trimmed by 4 bases and V by 5 bases; bases with no gene match: 8. This CDR3 is built from 15 residues. CDR3 amino acids: CASSLWTGGYYEQYF. Written as DNA, the CDR3 is TGTGCCAGCAGCCTATGGACAGGGGGATATTACGAGCAGTACTTC. The full variable domain, with the rest looked up from reference TRBV7-2 and TRBJ2-7, is GAGVSQSPSNKVTEKGKDVELRCDPISGHTALYWYRQSLGQGLEFLIYFQGNSAPDKSGLPSDRFSAERTGGSVSTLTIQRTQQEDSAVYLCASSLWTGGYYEQYFGPGTRLTVT.

V gene TRBV5-4 combines with J gene TRBJ2-2; 7 nucleotides agree with TRBD1. Germline CDR1 reads SGHNT; CDR2 reads YYREEE (reference sequence). The CDR3 totals 15 residues. J gave up 2 bases and V 6 bases, and 7 bases lay outside the gene matches. The CDR3 reads CASTPAGGNTGELFF. CDR3 DNA: TGTGCCAGCACCCCCGCAGGGGGAAACACCGGGGAGCTGTTTTTT.

The J gene is TRBJ1-2, the V gene TRBV19, with D perhaps TRBD1 (6 bases). V was pared by 3 bases and J by 6 bases, with 8 bases between. The germline CDR1 and CDR2 sequences are LNHDA and SQIVND (reference sequence). CDR3 length: 12 residues. CDR3 in DNA: TGTGCCAGTAGTATTCAGGGGCATGGCTACACCTTC. This codes for CASSIQGHGYTF.

CDR3 in amino acids: CASSSRTAGGEQYF. The CDR3 DNA reads as TGTGCCAGCAGCTCCCGGACAGCGGGGGGCGAGCAGTACTTC. The chain uses TRBV5-8 and TRBJ2-7, with 9 bases fitting TRBD2. Germline trimming cut 3 bases from V and 6 bases from J; bases unmatched to any gene: 7. The CDR3 is made up of 14 amino acids. CDR1 is SGHTS, CDR2 YDEGEE, per germline.

The chain uses TRBV19 and TRBJ1-1, with a possible D match to TRBD1 (6 bases). V was pared by 3 bases and J by 5 bases, with 19 bases between. The CDR3 has 16 amino acids. Germline V gives CDR1 LNHDA, CDR2 SQIVND (reference sequence). The CDR3 protein is CASSIEAGAGGTEAFF. The CDR3 DNA sequence: TGTGCCAGTAGTATTGAGGCAGGGGCCGGGGGGACTGAAGCTTTCTTT.

V is TRBV11-2 and J is TRBJ1-1; TRBD1 is a possible D gene (6 bases). Germline values: CDR1 SGHAT, CDR2 FQNNGV. This CDR3 is built from 14 residues. The V end lost 1 base, the J end lost 5 bases, and 11 bases lay between the germline ends. CDR3 DNA sequence: TGTGCCAGCAGCTTAGGAGTCCAGGGGACTGAAGCTTTCTTT. Translation gives CASSLGVQGTEAFF.

The chain combines TRBV20-1 with TRBJ1-4; no reliable D call. Per germline, CDR1 DFQATT and CDR2 SNEGSKA (reference sequence). This CDR3 region has 14 residues. V lost 3 bases and J 3 bases, leaving 11 bases between the germline ends. The CDR3, as DNA: TGCAGTGCTAGTGTATCCCGGGCTAATGAAAAACTGTTTTTT. Translated: CSASVSRANEKLFF.

This chain links TRBV7-9 with TRBJ1-2; TRBD1 might be the D (6 bases). V lost 1 base and J 2 bases, leaving 8 bases between the germline ends. CDR3 size: 14 residues. Germline V CDR1 and CDR2: SEHNR, FQNEAQ (reference sequence). The CDR3: CASSLDRVNYGYTF. CDR3 bases: TGTGCCAGCAGCTTAGACAGGGTGAACTATGGCTACACCTTC.

J is TRBJ2-5 and V is TRBV5-5, with 9 bases aligning to TRBD2. CDR1 SGHKS and CDR2 YYEKEE come from the germline V gene (reference sequence). The CDR3 extends over 14 amino acids. V shed 0 bases, J shed 11 bases, and the junction held 8 bases outside the gene matches. This CDR3 reads CASSLGGASGRQYF. DNA for the CDR3: TGTGCCAGCAGCTTGGGGGGGGCCAGCGGGAGGCAGTACTTC.

The V and J genes are TRBV6-5 and TRBJ2-1; a possible D gene is TRBD2 (7 bases). Germline loops: CDR1 MNHEY, CDR2 SVGAGI. This CDR3 has 15 residues. Trimming stripped 0 bases from V and 8 bases from J, with 14 bases between. CDR3 in DNA: TGTGCCAGCAGTTACTCCTTCGGGGGGCGGGATGAGCAGTTCTTC. Amino acids: CASSYSFGGRDEQFF.

The rearrangement uses TRBV9 and TRBJ2-7; a possible D gene is TRBD2 (6 bases). The CDR3 is 14 residues long. Deletions cut 4 bases from V and 2 bases from J, with 13 bases between. Per the germline V gene, CDR1 is SGDLS and CDR2 is YYNGEE. In DNA form, the CDR3 reads TGTGCCAGCAGCTTGGGGGGAGAAGCCTACGAGCAGTACTTC. Translating gives CASSLGGEAYEQYF. The full variable domain, in which reference TRBV9 and TRBJ2-7 provide the parts outside the CDR3, is DSGVTQTPKHLITATGQRVTLRCSPRSGDLSVYWYQQSLDQGLQFLIQYYNGEERAKGNILERFSAQQFPDLHSELNLSSLELGDSALYFCASSLGGEAYEQYFGPGTRLTVT.

The genes are TRBV5-1 and TRBJ2-3; D might be TRBD2 (6 bases). The CDR3 is 15 residues long. The V gene lost 3 bases and the J gene lost 4 bases, with 15 bases spanning the gap. In germline, CDR1 is SGHRS, CDR2 YFSETQ. This chain's CDR3 is CASSSGTGTADTQYF. Written as DNA, the CDR3 is TGCGCCAGCAGCTCAGGGACTGGGACGGCAGATACGCAGTATTTT.

J is TRBJ2-1 and V is TRBV14, with 7 bases fitting TRBD1. The CDR3 is 12 residues long. Per germline, CDR1 SGHDN and CDR2 FVKESK. Trimming removed 3 bases from V and 10 bases from J; junction bases left unmatched: 3. CDR3 residues: CASSQWTGEQFF. The CDR3 DNA reads as TGTGCCAGCAGCCAGTGGACAGGCGAGCAGTTCTTC. The variable domain in full, completed from reference TRBV14 and TRBJ2-1, reads EAGVTQFPSHSVIEKGQTVTLRCDPISGHDNLYWYRRVMGKEIKFLLHFVKESKQDESGMPNNRFLAERTGGTYSTLKVQPAELEDSGVYFCASSQWTGEQFFGPGTRLTVL.